Listed here are 18 T cell receptor beta chains from one sample, sequenced in a study of beta chain features in type 1 diabetes. Findings of the study overall: When Type 1 diabetes patients were examined, their TCRB CDR3s proved moderately but significantly shorter in all four CD4+ subsets.

These receptors are not linked to any known antigen. Every bit of the isolated RNA underwent reverse transcription, so sequencing read expressed TCRB transcripts. The method was immunoSEQ multiplex PCR; TCRdb's version includes in-frame clones alone and lacks a portion of them. The repertoire holds about 160,000 clones, with 50% to 70% as singletons. The sequenced material came from naive CD4+ T cells from blood. The source is a young man with type 1 diabetes.

This clone came up a few times. Distinct nucleotide sequences in the sample also encode this CDR3. The chain is built from TRBV29-1 and TRBJ2-7, with a possible D match to TRBD2 (6 bases). V was trimmed by 6 bases and J by 6 bases, leaving 15 bases between them. This CDR3 contains 12 residues. Germline lookup yields CDR1 SQVTM and CDR2 ANQGSEA. CDR3 DNA: TGCAGCGTCCGAAGGCAGGGAGGCGAGCAGTACTTC. Protein sequence: CSVRRQGGEQYF.

This sequence joins TRBV5-1 and TRBJ2-3; D perhaps matches TRBD1 (5 bases). This CDR3 comprises 14 residues. Trimming cost V 5 bases and J 4 bases, with 14 bases left between them. Germline V CDR1 and CDR2: SGHRS, YFSETQ. The CDR3 is CASRPGIIADTQYF. DNA of the CDR3: TGCGCCAGCAGGCCAGGGATTATTGCAGATACGCAGTATTTT.

The J gene is TRBJ2-3, the V gene TRBV7-2; 13 bases fit TRBD2. V dropped 7 bases and J dropped 6; count of bases not matched to a gene: 7. CDR3 length: 15 residues. The germline V gene encodes CDR1 SGHTA and CDR2 FQGNSA. The CDR3, as DNA: TGTGCCAGCACCGGACTAGCGGGGGCCGGGGATACGCAGTATTTT. Its translation: CASTGLAGAGDTQYF.

This clone was found a few times. J is TRBJ2-6 and V is TRBV28; 8 bases map to TRBD1. The V and J ends lost 3 bases and 0 bases, in that order; junction bases with no gene match: 10. The CDR3 has 19 residues. In germline, CDR1 is MDHEN, CDR2 SYDVKM. CDR3 in amino acids: CASSFRQGKALSGANVLTF. CDR3 bases: TGTGCCAGCAGTTTTCGACAGGGGAAGGCTCTCTCTGGGGCCAACGTCCTGACTTTC.

The V call is TRBV30, the J call TRBJ1-6, with unresolved D. The V and J ends lost 0 bases and 7 bases respectively, with 13 bases between them. The CDR3 runs 15 residues. From germline, CDR1 is GTSNPN and CDR2 SVGIG (reference sequence). CDR3 in DNA: TGTGCCTGGAGTGTAGGAAGGACTTCGAATTCACCCCTCCACTTT. This gives the protein CAWSVGRTSNSPLHF.

V usage is TRBV7-2 and J usage is TRBJ2-7; D might be TRBD1 or TRBD2, each matching 5 bases. CDR3 length: 15 residues. The germline V gene encodes CDR1 SGHTA and CDR2 FQGNSA. V was shortened by 5 bases and J by 0 bases, with 14 bases between the two germline ends. CDR3 sequence: CASSAAWGSSYEQYF. The CDR3 DNA is TGTGCCAGCAGCGCTGCCTGGGGGAGCTCCTACGAGCAGTACTTC.

This clone was seen a handful of times. V and J are TRBV7-2 and TRBJ2-1; 8 bases agree with TRBD1. CDR1 is SGHTA, CDR2 FQGNSA, per germline. The CDR3 is 16 amino acids. The junction had 13 bases not matched to a gene; V was cut back by 5 bases and J by 7 bases. The CDR3 region has the DNA TGTGCCAGCAGCCAATTTCCAGGGGGCGCAGGGAATGAGCAGTTCTTC. Its translation: CASSQFPGGAGNEQFF.

This clone has just one count. This chain links TRBV15 with TRBJ1-4; 9 nucleotides match TRBD1. CDR1 and CDR2 (germline): LNHNV, YYDKDF (reference sequence). The junction had 4 bases not matched to a gene; V was cut back by 2 bases and J by 6 bases. CDR3 size: 15 residues. The DNA for the CDR3 is TGTGCCACCAGCAGACTAGACAGGGGGGATGAAAAACTGTTTTTT. Its protein product is CATSRLDRGDEKLFF.

This chain joins TRBV10-3 and TRBJ2-3; D possibly corresponds to TRBD1 (5 bases). This CDR3 is built from 15 residues. Germline CDR1 ENHRY, CDR2 SYGVKD. Between the trimmed V and J ends, which lost 0 bases and 3 bases, there was a span of 10 bases. The CDR3 DNA reads as TGTGCCATCAGTGAGTCGGGGCTCGAGACAGATACGCAGTATTTT. Its protein is CAISESGLETDTQYF.

In this sample, this clone turned up a few times. This chain uses TRBV29-1 with TRBJ2-3; D is unclear. The germline V gene has CDR1 SQVTM and CDR2 ANQGSEA. The V gene lost 5 bases and the J gene lost 2 bases, with 8 bases spanning the gap. The CDR3 runs 12 residues. The CDR3 protein is CSVYSNTDTQYF. The CDR3 nucleotides read TGCAGCGTTTACAGCAACACAGATACGCAGTATTTT.

This clone came up a few times. The chain combines TRBV30 with TRBJ1-2, with TRBD1 as a possible D gene (5 bases). The CDR3 length is 11 residues. The germline V gene has CDR1 GTSNPN and CDR2 SVGIG (reference sequence). V lost 2 bases and J 8 bases, leaving 9 bases between the germline ends. CDR3 sequence reads: CAWSFRDGYTF. CDR3 nucleotide sequence: TGTGCCTGGAGTTTCAGGGACGGCTACACCTTC.

A word on this clone: Compared with germline, one end of the junction differs, possibly owing to a read error. The chain employs TRBV30 and TRBJ2-7; D is perhaps TRBD1 (6 bases). This CDR3 region has 10 residues. CDR1 and CDR2 from the germline V gene are GTSNPN and SVGIG (reference sequence). The CDR3 nucleotides read TGTGCCTGGAACCACGGGACATTTCGCTTC. Its translation: CAWNHGTFRF.

The CDR3 sequence is CASREEEGSYNEQFF. In nucleotides, the CDR3 is TGTGCCAGCAGGGAAGAGGAGGGCTCCTACAATGAGCAGTTCTTC. The chain joins TRBV7-6 to TRBJ2-1, with a possible D match to TRBD2 (6 bases). The V gene's germline CDR1 is SGHVS and CDR2 FNYEAQ. The CDR3 spans 15 residues. Trimming pared 6 bases from V and 0 bases from J, leaving 12 bases between.

The chain uses TRBV7-9 and TRBJ2-5, with D unclear. Germline loops: CDR1 SEHNR, CDR2 FQNEAQ (reference sequence). Between the trimmed V and J ends, which lost 5 bases and 5 bases, there was a span of 6 bases. This CDR3 is 11 amino acids long. Written as DNA, the CDR3 is TGTGCCAGCAGCCCCGCCGAGACCCAGTACTTC. Translated: CASSPAETQYF.

This clone was observed a few times. The rearrangement links TRBV7-8 to TRBJ1-1; D not certain. The CDR3 runs to 13 residues. Germline assignment: CDR1 SGHVS and CDR2 FQNEAQ. Trimming shortened V by 3 bases and J by 0 bases, and 5 bases separated the two germline ends. The CDR3 loop reads CASSFRLNTEAFF. In DNA, the CDR3 is TGTGCCAGCAGCTTTCGCCTGAACACTGAAGCTTTCTTT.

The chain uses TRBV29-1 and TRBJ2-3; a weak D match, TRBD1 (6 bases). Per the germline V gene, CDR1 is SQVTM and CDR2 is ANQGSEA. The CDR3 consists of 14 residues. Here the CDR3 reads CSLLGGTGQDTQYF. DNA for the CDR3: TGCAGTCTATTGGGTGGGACGGGACAAGATACGCAGTATTTT.

The chain carries TRBV28 and TRBJ2-5; no definite D call. Trimming cost V 5 bases and J 2 bases, with 0 bases left between them. Looked up from germline, CDR1 is MDHEN and CDR2 is SYDVKM. CDR3 length: 10 residues. CDR3 protein: CASSQETQYF. The CDR3 coding sequence is TGTGCCAGCAGTCAAGAGACCCAGTACTTC.

This clone was detected only a few times. The chain recombines TRBV14 with TRBJ1-2; D remains unclear. V shed 2 bases and J shed 10 bases, with 5 bases lying between them. Germline CDR1 reads SGHDN; CDR2 reads FVKESK. The CDR3 is 10 amino acids. CDR3 region: CASSQFPYTF. CDR3 sequence (DNA): TGTGCCAGCAGCCAATTCCCCTACACCTTC.